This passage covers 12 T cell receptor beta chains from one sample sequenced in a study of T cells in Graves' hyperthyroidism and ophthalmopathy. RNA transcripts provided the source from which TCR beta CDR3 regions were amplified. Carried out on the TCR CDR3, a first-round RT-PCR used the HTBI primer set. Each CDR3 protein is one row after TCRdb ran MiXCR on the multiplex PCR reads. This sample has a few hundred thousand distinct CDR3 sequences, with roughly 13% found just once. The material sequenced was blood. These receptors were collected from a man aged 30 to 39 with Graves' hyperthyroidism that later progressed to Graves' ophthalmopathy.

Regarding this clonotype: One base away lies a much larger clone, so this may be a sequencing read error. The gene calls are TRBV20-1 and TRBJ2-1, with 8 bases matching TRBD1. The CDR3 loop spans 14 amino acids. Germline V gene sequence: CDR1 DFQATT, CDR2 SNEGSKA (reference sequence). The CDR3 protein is CSASGTGNYYEQFF. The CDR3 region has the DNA TGCAGTGCTTCCGGGACAGGAAACTACTATGAGCAGTTCTTC.

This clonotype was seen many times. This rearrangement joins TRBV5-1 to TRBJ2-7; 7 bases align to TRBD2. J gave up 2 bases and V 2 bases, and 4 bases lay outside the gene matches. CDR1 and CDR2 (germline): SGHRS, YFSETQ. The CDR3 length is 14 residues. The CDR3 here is CASSFASGTYEQYF. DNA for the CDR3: TGCGCCAGCAGCTTCGCTAGCGGTACCTACGAGCAGTACTTC.

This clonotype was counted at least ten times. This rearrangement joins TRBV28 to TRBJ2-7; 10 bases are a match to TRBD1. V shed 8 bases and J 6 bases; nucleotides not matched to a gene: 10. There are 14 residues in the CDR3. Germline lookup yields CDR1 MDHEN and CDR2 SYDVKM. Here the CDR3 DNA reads TGTGCCAGCGCCCCGGGACAGGGGCTCGCCGAGCAGTACTTC. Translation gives CASAPGQGLAEQYF. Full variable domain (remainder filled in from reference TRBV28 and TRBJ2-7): DVKVTQSSRYLVKRTGEKVFLECVQDMDHENMFWYRQDPGLGLRLIYFSYDVKMKEKGDIPEGYSVSREKKERFSLILESASTNQTSMYLCASAPGQGLAEQYFGPGTRLTVT.

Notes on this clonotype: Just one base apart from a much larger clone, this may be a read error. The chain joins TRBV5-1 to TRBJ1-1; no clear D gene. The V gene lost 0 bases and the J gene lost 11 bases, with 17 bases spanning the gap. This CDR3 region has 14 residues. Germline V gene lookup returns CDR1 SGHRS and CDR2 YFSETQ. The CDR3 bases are TGCGCCAGCAGCTTGGGGGGTGCGGGGAGTGGGGCTTTCTTT. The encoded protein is CASSLGGAGSGAFF.

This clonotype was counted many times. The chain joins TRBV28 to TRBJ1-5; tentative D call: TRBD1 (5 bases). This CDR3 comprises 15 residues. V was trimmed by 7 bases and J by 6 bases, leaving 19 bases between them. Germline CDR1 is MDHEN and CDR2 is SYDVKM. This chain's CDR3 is CASTPTGVFSQPQHF. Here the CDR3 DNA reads TGTGCCAGCACTCCTACGGGGGTTTTCAGTCAGCCCCAGCATTTT.

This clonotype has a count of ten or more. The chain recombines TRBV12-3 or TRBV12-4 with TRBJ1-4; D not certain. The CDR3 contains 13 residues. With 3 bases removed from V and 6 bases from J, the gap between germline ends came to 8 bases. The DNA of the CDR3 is TGTGCCAGCAGTTTCAAGGTTGATGAAAAACTGTTTTTT. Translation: CASSFKVDEKLFF.

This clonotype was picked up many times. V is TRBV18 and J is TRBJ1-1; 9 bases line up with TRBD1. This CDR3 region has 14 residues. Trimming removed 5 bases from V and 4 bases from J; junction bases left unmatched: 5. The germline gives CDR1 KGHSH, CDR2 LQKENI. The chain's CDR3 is CASSLWDRATEAFF. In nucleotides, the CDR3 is TGTGCCAGCTCATTGTGGGACAGGGCCACTGAAGCTTTCTTT.

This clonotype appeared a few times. The CDR3 region is CASSEIARDIDEQFF. The CDR3 nucleotides read TGCGCCAGCAGTGAAATCGCTAGAGACATCGATGAGCAGTTCTTC. The chain combines TRBV10-2 with TRBJ2-1; D remains unclear. Trimming cost V 3 bases and J 8 bases, with 17 bases left between them. CDR3 length equals 15 residues. Germline CDR1 reads WSHSY; CDR2 reads SAAADI.

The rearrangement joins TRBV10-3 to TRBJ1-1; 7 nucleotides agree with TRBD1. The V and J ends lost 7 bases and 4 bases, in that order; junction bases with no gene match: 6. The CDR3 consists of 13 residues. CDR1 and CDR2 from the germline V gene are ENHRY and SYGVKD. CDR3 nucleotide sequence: TGTGCCATCACCAAAGACAGGGTCACTGAAGCTTTCTTT. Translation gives CAITKDRVTEAFF.

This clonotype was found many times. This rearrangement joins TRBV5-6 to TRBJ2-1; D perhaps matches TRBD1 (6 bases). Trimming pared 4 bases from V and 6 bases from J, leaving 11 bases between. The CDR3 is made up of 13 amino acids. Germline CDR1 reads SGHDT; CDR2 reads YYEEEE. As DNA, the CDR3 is TGTGCCAGCAGCAGACAGGTCCTCAATGAGCAGTTCTTC. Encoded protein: CASSRQVLNEQFF.

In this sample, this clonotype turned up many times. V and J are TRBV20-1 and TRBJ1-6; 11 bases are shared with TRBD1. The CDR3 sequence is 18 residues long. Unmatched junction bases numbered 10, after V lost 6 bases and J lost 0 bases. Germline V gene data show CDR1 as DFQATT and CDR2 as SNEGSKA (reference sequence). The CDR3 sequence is CSARNVGQGGSYNSPLHF. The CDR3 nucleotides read TGCAGTGCCCGCAATGTGGGACAGGGGGGCTCCTATAATTCACCCCTCCACTTT.

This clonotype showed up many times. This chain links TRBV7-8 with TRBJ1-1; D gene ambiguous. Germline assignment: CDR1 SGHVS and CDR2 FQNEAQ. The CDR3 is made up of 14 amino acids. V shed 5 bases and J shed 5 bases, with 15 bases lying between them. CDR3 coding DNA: TGTGCCAGCAGCCCGGCCCTAGGAGTGACTGAAGCTTTCTTT. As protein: CASSPALGVTEAFF.